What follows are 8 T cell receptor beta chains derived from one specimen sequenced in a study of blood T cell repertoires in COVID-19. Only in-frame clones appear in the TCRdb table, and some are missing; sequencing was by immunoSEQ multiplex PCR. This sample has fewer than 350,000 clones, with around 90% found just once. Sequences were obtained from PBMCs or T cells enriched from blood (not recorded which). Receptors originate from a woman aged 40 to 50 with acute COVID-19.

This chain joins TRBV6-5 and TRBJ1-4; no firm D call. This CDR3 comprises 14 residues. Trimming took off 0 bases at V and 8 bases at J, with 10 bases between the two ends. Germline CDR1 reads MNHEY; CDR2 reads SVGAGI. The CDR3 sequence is CASSYSGGGEKLFF. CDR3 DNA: TGTGCCAGCAGTTACTCTGGTGGAGGCGAAAAACTGTTTTTT.

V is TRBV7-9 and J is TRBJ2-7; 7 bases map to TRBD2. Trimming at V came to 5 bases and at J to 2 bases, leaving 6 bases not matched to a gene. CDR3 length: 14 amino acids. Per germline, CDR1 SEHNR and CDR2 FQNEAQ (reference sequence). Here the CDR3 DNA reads TGTGCCAGCAGCCTCCAGAGCGGGGCCTACGAGCAGTACTTC. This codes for CASSLQSGAYEQYF.

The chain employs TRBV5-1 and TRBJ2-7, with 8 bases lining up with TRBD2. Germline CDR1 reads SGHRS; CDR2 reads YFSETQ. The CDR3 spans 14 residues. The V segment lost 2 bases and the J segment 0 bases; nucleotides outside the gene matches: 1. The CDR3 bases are TGCGCCAGCAGCTTTAGCGGGGCCTCCTACGAGCAGTACTTC. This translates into CASSFSGASYEQYF. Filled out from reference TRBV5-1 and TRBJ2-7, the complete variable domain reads KAGVTQTPRYLIKTRGQQVTLSCSPISGHRSVSWYQQTPGQGLQFLFEYFSETQRNKGNFPGRFSGRQFSNSRSEMNVSTLELGDSALYLCASSFSGASYEQYFGPGTRLTVT.

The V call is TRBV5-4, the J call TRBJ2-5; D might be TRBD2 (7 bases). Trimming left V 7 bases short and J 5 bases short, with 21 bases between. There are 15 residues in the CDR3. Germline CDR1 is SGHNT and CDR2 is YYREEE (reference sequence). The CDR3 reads CASGRDYGGGETQYF. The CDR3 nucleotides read TGTGCCAGCGGCCGGGACTACGGAGGGGGTGAGACCCAGTACTTC.

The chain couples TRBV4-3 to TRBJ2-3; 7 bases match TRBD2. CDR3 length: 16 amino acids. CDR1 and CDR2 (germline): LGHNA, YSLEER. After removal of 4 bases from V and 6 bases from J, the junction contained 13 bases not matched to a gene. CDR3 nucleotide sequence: TGCGCCAGCAGCCTTCGGGGACTACTAGCTTTGGATACGCAGTATTTT. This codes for CASSLRGLLALDTQYF.

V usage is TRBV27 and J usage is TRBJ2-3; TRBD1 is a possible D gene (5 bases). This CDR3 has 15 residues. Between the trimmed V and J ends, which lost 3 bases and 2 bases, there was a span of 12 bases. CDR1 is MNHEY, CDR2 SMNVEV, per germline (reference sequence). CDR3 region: CASSLSRAFTDTQYF. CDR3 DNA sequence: TGTGCCAGCAGTTTGTCCAGGGCCTTCACAGATACGCAGTATTTT.

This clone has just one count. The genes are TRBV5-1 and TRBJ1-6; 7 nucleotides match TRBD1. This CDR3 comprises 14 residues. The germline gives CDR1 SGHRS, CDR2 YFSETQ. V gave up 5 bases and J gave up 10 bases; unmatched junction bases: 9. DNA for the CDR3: TGCGCCAGCAGACACGGACAGGAGCAATCACCCCTCCACTTT. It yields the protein CASRHGQEQSPLHF.

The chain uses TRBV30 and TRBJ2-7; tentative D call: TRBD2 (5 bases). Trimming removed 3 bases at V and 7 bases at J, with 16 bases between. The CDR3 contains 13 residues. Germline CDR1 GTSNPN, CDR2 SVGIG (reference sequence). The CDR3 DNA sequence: TGTGCCTGGAGGAACCCACCCTCGGGGGAGCAGTACTTC. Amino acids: CAWRNPPSGEQYF.